This note documents a single T cell receptor (beta chain) sequence. This clone was seen only a few times. What this receptor recognizes is not known. No qualities accompany the bases; no much larger clone lies one base away. The sample is drawn from a study of persistence of HIV-infected CD4 T cells (dated by TCRdb to the early 2020s). With respect to the entire study: The study isolated CMV- and HIV-1 Gag-responding CD4+ T cells from ART-treated individuals to examine antigen-driven clonal expansion of HIV-1-infected cells. Suppressive ART had been received by participants for a median of roughly 8 years. Peripheral blood samples of up to 180 mL were obtained at multiple time points, with the exception of two participants, for whom leukapheresis was performed at a single time point. The clonality of all cells in each sorted population was assessed by TCRbeta sequencing, whereas the clonality of infected cells was assessed by proviral sequencing. For the TCR cluster analysis across participants, fewer than 10 participants were included for CMV and more than five participants for Gag. Findings and caveats that apply to the study as a whole: The study involved few individuals and tested only a limited range of antigens. Significantly lower TCRbeta richness was observed in CMV- and Gag-responding cells than in anti-CD3/anti-CD28-responding cells, and higher oligoclonality was observed in CMV-responding cells than in CD3/CD28-stimulated and Gag-responding cells. A correlation was observed between TCR oligoclonality and proviral oligoclonality within the same sorted populations. Antigen-responding cells were enriched for expanded CDR3beta sequences that were degenerate, which suggests that CD4+ responses to CMV and Gag underwent convergent selection. Because the TCR analyses were done in bulk, restricting them to just the rare CMV-responding cells that actually carried HIV-1 proviruses was not possible.

The germline ends are 6 bases apart after V is trimmed by 1 base and J by 3 bases. From the cysteine up to the phenylalanine, the CDR3 has a length of 14 residues. This entry keeps only the CDR3 DNA: 42 bases, framed from base 1. CDR1 MGHRA and CDR2 YSYEKL are derived from the germline V gene. The intended sense of this specimen's treatment or condition label: suppressive antiretroviral therapy. A pool of overlapping 15-mer peptides from HIV-1 Gag, at around 1.1 ug per peptide per mL, was used to stimulate the cells. Nonresponding CD40L-negative CD69-negative CD45RO-high memory CD4+ T cells were sorted as memory populations depleted of antigen-responding cells. Participants were HIV-1-infected adults who started suppressive ART during chronic infection. Plasma HIV-1 RNA had been undetectable (below 50 copies/mL) in participants for at least 4 years. To be included, a participant needed positive CMV serology and a CD4+ T cell count above 400 cells/uL. Before stimulation, PBMCs were isolated using density centrifugation and depleted of CD8+ T cells. CD8-depleted PBMCs were stimulated for 18 hours with anti-CD28/CD49d costimulation, CD40-blocking antibody and enfuvirtide to prevent new infections. Cell sorting was done on a Beckman Coulter MoFlo Legacy or XDP sorter, and dead cells were excluded with propidium iodide. Genomic DNA was extracted with the QIAamp DNA Mini Kit for samples above one million cells, otherwise with the Quick-DNA Microprep Kit.

The immunoSEQ hsTCRB assay version 4, run in survey mode, was used to sequence TCRbeta repertoires from genomic DNA. For TCRbeta sequencing, genomic DNA was diluted to roughly 10 ng/uL, and up to 1 ug was used per sample. From the authors' description of their analysis: TCRbeta data analysis was done in ImmunoSeq Analyzer 3.0, and diversity was calculated on productive nucleotide rearrangements. Lower-bound TCR diversity was estimated with the improved Chao index, and clonality with the Gini coefficient using the Immunarch R package. Different nucleotide rearrangements encoding the same CDR3beta amino acid sequence were counted as distinct clonotypes. Differential abundance analysis identified TCRbeta sequences significantly enriched in antigen-responding cells relative to anti-CD3/anti-CD28-activated cells. GLIPH2 grouped TCRs by predicted peptide-MHC specificity, both within each participant and across combined participant data sets. The table was pulled from immuneACCESS by TCRdb, which kept in-frame rearrangements only. Such tables lose some clones; where checked, under half of the loss comes from unresolved V genes, and the rest has no known cause. Clone size and V and J calls were adopted from that table, with D and trimming inferred from the DNA. The sample profile shows around 60,000 clones; under 80% of them were found once. The ten largest clones take up over 1.5% of the sample.

This chain is built from TRBV4-1 and TRBJ2-2; the D segment could be TRBD1, given 5 matching bases. The sample here was CD4+ T cells sorted from PBMCs after approximately 19-hour stimulation, taken from a patient who received antiretroviral therapy. The cell subset or site label for this specimen denotes: CD40L-CD69- CD45RO-high memory CD4 T cells not responding to Gag peptides. This receptor was obtained from an adult man with HIV who was CMV-seropositive. This receptor has the CDR3 CASSQVQDTGELFF. The sequenced DNA is TGCGCCAGCAGCCAAGTACAGGACACCGGGGAGCTGTTTTTT.